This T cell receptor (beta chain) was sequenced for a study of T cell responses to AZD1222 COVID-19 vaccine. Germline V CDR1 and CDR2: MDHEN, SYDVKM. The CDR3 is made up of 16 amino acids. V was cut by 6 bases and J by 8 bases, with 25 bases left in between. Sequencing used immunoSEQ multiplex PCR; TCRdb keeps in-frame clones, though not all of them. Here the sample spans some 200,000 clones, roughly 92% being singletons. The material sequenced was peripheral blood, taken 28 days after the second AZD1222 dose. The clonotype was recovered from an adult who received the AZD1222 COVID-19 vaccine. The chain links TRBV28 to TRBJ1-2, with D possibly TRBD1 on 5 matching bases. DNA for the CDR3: TGTGCCAGCAGCACCTTAGGGGCGGAGGCAGGAAAGGGCTACACCTTC. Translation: CASSTLGAEAGKGYTF.